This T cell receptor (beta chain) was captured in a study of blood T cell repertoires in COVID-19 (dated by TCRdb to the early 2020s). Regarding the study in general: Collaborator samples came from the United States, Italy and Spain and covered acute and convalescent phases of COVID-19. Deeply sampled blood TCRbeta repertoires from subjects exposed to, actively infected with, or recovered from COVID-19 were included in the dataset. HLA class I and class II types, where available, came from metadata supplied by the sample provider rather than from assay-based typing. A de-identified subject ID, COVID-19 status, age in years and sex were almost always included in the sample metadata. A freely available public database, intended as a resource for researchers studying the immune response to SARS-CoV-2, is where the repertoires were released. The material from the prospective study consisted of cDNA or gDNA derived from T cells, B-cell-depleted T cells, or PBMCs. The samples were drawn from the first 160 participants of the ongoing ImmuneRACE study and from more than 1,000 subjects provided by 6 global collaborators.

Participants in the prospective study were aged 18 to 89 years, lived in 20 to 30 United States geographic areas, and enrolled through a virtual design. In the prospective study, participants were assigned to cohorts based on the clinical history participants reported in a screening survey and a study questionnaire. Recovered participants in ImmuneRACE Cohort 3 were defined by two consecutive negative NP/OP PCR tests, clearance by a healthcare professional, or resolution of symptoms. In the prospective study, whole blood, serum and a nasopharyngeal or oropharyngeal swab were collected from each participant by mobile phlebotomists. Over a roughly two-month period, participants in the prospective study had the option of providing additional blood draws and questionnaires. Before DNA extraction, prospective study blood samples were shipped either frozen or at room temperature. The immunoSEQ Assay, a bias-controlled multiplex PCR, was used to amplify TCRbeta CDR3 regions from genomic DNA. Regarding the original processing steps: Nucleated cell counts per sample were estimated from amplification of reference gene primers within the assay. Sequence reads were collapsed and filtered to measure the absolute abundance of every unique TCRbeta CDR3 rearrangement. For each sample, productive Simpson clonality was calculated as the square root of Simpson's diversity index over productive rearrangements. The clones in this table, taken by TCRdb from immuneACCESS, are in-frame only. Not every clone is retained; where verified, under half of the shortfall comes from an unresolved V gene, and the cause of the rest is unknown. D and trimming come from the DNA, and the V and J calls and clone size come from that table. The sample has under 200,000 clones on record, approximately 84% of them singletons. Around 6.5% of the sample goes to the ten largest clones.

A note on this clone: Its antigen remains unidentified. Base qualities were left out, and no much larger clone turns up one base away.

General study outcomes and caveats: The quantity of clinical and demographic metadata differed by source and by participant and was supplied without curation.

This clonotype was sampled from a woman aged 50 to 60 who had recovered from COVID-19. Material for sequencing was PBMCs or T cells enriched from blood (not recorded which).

CDR3 reads: CSASRGQESQKRSNEQYF. The DNA reads TGCAGTGCTAGTAGGGGACAGGAGTCTCAGAAAAGGTCGAACGAGCAGTACTTC. Recombination connected TRBV20-1 to TRBJ2-7; TRBD1 matches 8 bases in the middle. Reading the germline V gene (reference sequence) gives CDR1 DFQATT and CDR2 SNEGSKA. The CDR3, cysteine through phenylalanine, is 18 amino acids long. The CDR3 DNA has 54 bases and is translated from base 1. Trimming leaves V shorter by 3 bases and J shorter by 5 bases, with the junction holding 21 bases beyond the gene matches.